The 10 T cell receptor beta chains listed next were all sequenced from one sample in a study of CD8 T cells in ankylosing spondylitis. A single record per CDR3 protein comes from TCRdb applying MiXCR to the 5' RACE reads. The table shows approximately 180,000 distinct CDR3 sequences, with about 20% occurring only once. The specimen sequenced was blood, either unsorted or a sorted T cell fraction (not recorded which). The origin of the receptors is a male donor aged 10 to 35 with ankylosing spondylitis or in good health (not recorded which).

The sample holds many counts of this clonotype. This chain joins TRBV20-1 and TRBJ2-3, with D perhaps matching TRBD1 (5 bases). There are 15 residues in the CDR3. Between the trimmed V and J ends, which lost 4 bases and 4 bases, there was a span of 18 bases. CDR1 and CDR2 from the germline V gene are DFQATT and SNEGSKA (reference sequence). The CDR3 region has the DNA TGCAGTGCTACTCGGCAGGGTGGAATGGCAGATACGCAGTATTTT. It translates to CSATRQGGMADTQYF.

The CDR3 sequence is CASSKGGSSSYNEQFF. In DNA form, the CDR3 reads TGTGCCAGCAGCAAAGGAGGGAGTAGTTCCTACAATGAGCAGTTCTTC. The rearrangement joins TRBV21-1 to TRBJ2-1; the listed D gene, TRBD2, was not tested against the DNA. TRBV21-1 is a pseudogene segment. The CDR3 consists of 16 residues.

In its sample, this clonotype was seen many times. This chain connects TRBV10-3 to TRBJ2-5, with D unresolved. V was clipped by 2 bases and J by 6 bases, with 10 bases between them. This CDR3 has 13 residues. The germline V gene encodes CDR1 ENHRY and CDR2 SYGVKD. CDR3 bases: TGTGCCATCAGTGAGGGCCCCGGCAAGACCCAGTACTTC. Amino acids: CAISEGPGKTQYF.

The table lists this clonotype with a few counts. The chain couples TRBV12-3 or TRBV12-4 to TRBJ2-7; 9 positions match TRBD1. V was pared by 5 bases and J by 7 bases, with 6 bases of the junction left unmatched. The CDR3 length is 13 residues. The CDR3 DNA sequence: TGTGCCAGCAGTCGGGACAGGGCGGGGGAGCAGTACTTC. It is translated as CASSRDRAGEQYF.

This clonotype was seen at least ten times. The DNA of the CDR3 is TGTGCCAGCAGTTACCCTAGACTAGCGGGAGGGCCCGGGCAGTACTTC. Residues: CASSYPRLAGGPGQYF. The V call is TRBV6-6, the J call TRBJ2-7, with 14 bases matching TRBD2. Per germline, CDR1 MNHNY and CDR2 SVGAGI (reference sequence). This CDR3 has 16 amino acids. V trimming: 2 bases; J trimming: 9 bases; junction bases outside the gene matches: 9.

In this sample, this clonotype turned up many times. The chain combines TRBV5-1 with TRBJ2-7; possibly TRBD2 for D (6 bases). Per germline, CDR1 SGHRS and CDR2 YFSETQ. The length of the CDR3 is 14 residues. Trimming cost V 2 bases and J 2 bases, with 11 bases left between them. In DNA form, the CDR3 reads TGCGCCAGCAGCTTAGACGGCGGGACCTACGAGCAGTACGTC. Translated, it gives CASSLDGGTYEQYV.

This clonotype was found many times. V gene TRBV12-3 or TRBV12-4 combines with J gene TRBJ2-3; D is perhaps TRBD1 (5 bases). CDR3 length: 14 amino acids. The V and J ends lost 3 bases and 5 bases respectively, with 12 bases between them. Here the CDR3 reads CASSFSGPKDTQYF. The DNA for the CDR3 is TGTGCCAGCAGTTTTTCAGGGCCAAAAGATACGCAGTATTTT.

This clonotype was picked up many times. In nucleotides, the CDR3 is TGTGCCACCAGCAGAGGGAATACGCAGTATTTT. Translation: CATSRGNTQYF. The rearrangement links TRBV15 to TRBJ2-3; D unclear. Germline V gene sequence: CDR1 LNHNV, CDR2 YYDKDF (reference sequence). The CDR3 is made up of 11 amino acids. The V and J ends lost 1 base and 7 bases respectively, with 3 bases between them.

CDR3 sequence: CAISPGQQESTEAFF. The CDR3 region has the DNA TGTGCCATCAGCCCGGGACAGCAAGAGAGCACTGAAGCTTTCTTT. The chain links TRBV10-3 to TRBJ1-1; 7 nucleotides match TRBD1. The CDR3 has 15 amino acids. Germline CDR1 reads ENHRY; CDR2 reads SYGVKD. V lost 6 bases, J lost 4 bases, and 11 bases stayed unmatched.

Many counts were recorded for this clonotype. The chain couples TRBV27 to TRBJ2-1; D might be TRBD2 (6 bases). Germline CDR1 MNHEY, CDR2 SMNVEV (reference sequence). Trimming removed 3 bases from V and 6 bases from J, with 15 bases in between. The CDR3 sequence is 15 residues long. CDR3 sequence reads: CASSFVPGVGNEQFF. The CDR3 nucleotides are TGTGCCAGCAGTTTCGTGCCGGGAGTTGGCAATGAGCAGTTCTTC.